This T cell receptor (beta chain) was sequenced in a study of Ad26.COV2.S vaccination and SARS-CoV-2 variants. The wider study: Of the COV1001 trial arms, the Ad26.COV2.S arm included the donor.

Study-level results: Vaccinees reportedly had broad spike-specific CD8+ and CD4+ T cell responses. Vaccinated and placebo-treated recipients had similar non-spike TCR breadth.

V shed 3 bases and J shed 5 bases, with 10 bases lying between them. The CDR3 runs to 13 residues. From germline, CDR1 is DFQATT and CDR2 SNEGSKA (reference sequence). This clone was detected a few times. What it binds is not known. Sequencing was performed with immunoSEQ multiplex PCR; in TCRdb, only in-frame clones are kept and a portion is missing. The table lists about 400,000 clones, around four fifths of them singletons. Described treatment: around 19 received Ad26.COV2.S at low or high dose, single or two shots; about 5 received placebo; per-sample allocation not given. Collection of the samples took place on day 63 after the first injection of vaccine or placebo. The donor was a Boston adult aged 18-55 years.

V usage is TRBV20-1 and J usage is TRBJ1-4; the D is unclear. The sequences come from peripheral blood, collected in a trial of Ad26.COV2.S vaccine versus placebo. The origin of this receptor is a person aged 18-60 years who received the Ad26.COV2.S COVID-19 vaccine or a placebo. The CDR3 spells CSASRGPNEKLFF. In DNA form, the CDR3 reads TGCAGTGCTAGTCGGGGTCCCAATGAAAAACTGTTTTTT.